Listed below are T cell receptor beta chains from one sample, sequenced in a study of CD4+ T cells in melanoma. Sequencing used immunoSEQ multiplex PCR; TCRdb keeps in-frame clones, though not all of them. The sample records just under 10,000 clones, roughly 63% being singletons. The material sequenced was cells from a culture (not recorded whether cultured in vitro). The receptors were gathered from a human donor with melanoma. Each CDR3 is given with its conserved first and last residue. A D gene is named only where the DNA matches it firmly.

j_gene: TRBJ1-1
d_gene: .
v_gene: TRBV12-1
CDR3aa: CASSFYGRCEAFF

j_gene: TRBJ1-3
d_gene: .
v_gene: TRBV15
CDR3aa: CATSRAGGPSGNTIYF

j_gene: TRBJ2-7
d_gene: TRBD2
v_gene: TRBV6-5
CDR3aa: CASSRRGGEGEQYF

j_gene: TRBJ1-2
d_gene: TRBD1
v_gene: TRBV19
CDR3aa: CASSIRDSPRGPYGYTF

j_gene: TRBJ1-4
d_gene: .
v_gene: TRBV6-1
CDR3aa: CASSQYPGNEKLFF

j_gene: TRBJ1-2
d_gene: .
v_gene: TRBV18
CDR3aa: CASSGGTVYGYTF

j_gene: TRBJ2-7
d_gene: TRBD1
v_gene: TRBV4-2
CDR3aa: CASSSDRGYEQYF

j_gene: TRBJ2-7
d_gene: TRBD1
v_gene: TRBV7-2
CDR3aa: CASSLDGTGSHEQYF

j_gene: TRBJ2-3
d_gene: TRBD2
v_gene: TRBV19
CDR3aa: CASSMGLAGADTQYF

j_gene: TRBJ1-1
d_gene: .
v_gene: TRBV30
CDR3aa: CAWTDTGQAGTEAFF

j_gene: TRBJ2-1
d_gene: .
v_gene: TRBV7-3
CDR3aa: CASSLVPATHNEQFF

j_gene: TRBJ1-5
d_gene: TRBD1
v_gene: TRBV9
CDR3aa: CASSRTGARGPQHF

j_gene: TRBJ2-7
d_gene: TRBD1
v_gene: TRBV18
CDR3aa: CASSQRTGRSDEQYF

j_gene: TRBJ2-2
d_gene: .
v_gene: TRBV11-2
CDR3aa: CASSFQPNTGELFF

j_gene: TRBJ1-6
d_gene: .
v_gene: TRBV6-1
CDR3aa: CASSEGGTSGSPLHF

j_gene: TRBJ2-5
d_gene: TRBD1
v_gene: TRBV6-6
CDR3aa: CASSLRQGASETQYF

j_gene: TRBJ2-6
d_gene: .
v_gene: TRBV7-8
CDR3aa: CASSLGGSGANVLTF

j_gene: TRBJ1-3
d_gene: TRBD1
v_gene: TRBV7-9
CDR3aa: CASSLTGGGNTIYF

j_gene: TRBJ1-2
d_gene: .
v_gene: TRBV4-1
CDR3aa: CASSQGAFSGYGYTF

j_gene: TRBJ1-6
d_gene: .
v_gene: TRBV7-9
CDR3aa: CASSLVRDSRSSYNSPLHF

j_gene: TRBJ2-1
d_gene: TRBD2
v_gene: TRBV19
CDR3aa: CATRAGGSSYNEQFF

j_gene: TRBJ2-7
d_gene: .
v_gene: TRBV27
CDR3aa: CASSLKGSYEQYF

j_gene: TRBJ2-1
d_gene: TRBD2
v_gene: TRBV15
CDR3aa: CATSREIAGGPSGNEQFF

j_gene: TRBJ1-3
d_gene: .
v_gene: TRBV19
CDR3aa: CASSPVGAGNTIYF

j_gene: .
d_gene: .
v_gene: TRBV6-5
CDR3aa: CASRTSSYEQYF

j_gene: TRBJ2-2
d_gene: TRBD1
v_gene: TRBV15
CDR3aa: CATSRGQGSTGELFF

j_gene: TRBJ2-2
d_gene: .
v_gene: TRBV29-1
CDR3aa: CSVHWGSDTGELFF

j_gene: TRBJ1-5
d_gene: .
v_gene: TRBV12-5
CDR3aa: CASGGLSQPQHF

j_gene: TRBJ2-7
d_gene: .
v_gene: TRBV5-1
CDR3aa: CASSVAGGGNLYEQYF

j_gene: TRBJ2-7
d_gene: TRBD1
v_gene: TRBV7-9
CDR3aa: CASSLFGTGSYEQYF

j_gene: TRBJ1-2
d_gene: .
v_gene: TRBV30
CDR3aa: CAWSPRGHDGYTF

j_gene: TRBJ2-3
d_gene: TRBD2
v_gene: TRBV7-3
CDR3aa: CASSSGTRILDTQYF

j_gene: TRBJ2-3
d_gene: TRBD1
v_gene: TRBV10-3
CDR3aa: CAISEPGTGATDTQYF

j_gene: TRBJ1-5
d_gene: .
v_gene: TRBV19
CDR3aa: CASSRRGGASYSNQPQHF

j_gene: TRBJ1-2
d_gene: .
v_gene: TRBV30
CDR3aa: CAWSGRSRSSYGYTF

j_gene: TRBJ1-1
d_gene: .
v_gene: TRBV11-1
CDR3aa: CASSPQFGGAFF

j_gene: TRBJ1-3
d_gene: .
v_gene: TRBV6-1
CDR3aa: CASSGGAGNTIYF

j_gene: TRBJ2-5
d_gene: .
v_gene: TRBV4-1
CDR3aa: CASSQGFRQETQYF

j_gene: TRBJ2-3
d_gene: TRBD2
v_gene: TRBV9
CDR3aa: CASSVVAGLAGGGGVDTQYF

j_gene: TRBJ1-1
d_gene: .
v_gene: TRBV9
CDR3aa: CASSVDGGTNTEAFF

j_gene: TRBJ2-2
d_gene: .
v_gene: TRBV5-1
CDR3aa: CASSEGGNTGELFF

j_gene: TRBJ2-7
d_gene: TRBD1
v_gene: TRBV11-3
CDR3aa: CASSRLGQRGEQYF

j_gene: TRBJ1-3
d_gene: .
v_gene: TRBV30
CDR3aa: CAWSVRTFGNTIYF